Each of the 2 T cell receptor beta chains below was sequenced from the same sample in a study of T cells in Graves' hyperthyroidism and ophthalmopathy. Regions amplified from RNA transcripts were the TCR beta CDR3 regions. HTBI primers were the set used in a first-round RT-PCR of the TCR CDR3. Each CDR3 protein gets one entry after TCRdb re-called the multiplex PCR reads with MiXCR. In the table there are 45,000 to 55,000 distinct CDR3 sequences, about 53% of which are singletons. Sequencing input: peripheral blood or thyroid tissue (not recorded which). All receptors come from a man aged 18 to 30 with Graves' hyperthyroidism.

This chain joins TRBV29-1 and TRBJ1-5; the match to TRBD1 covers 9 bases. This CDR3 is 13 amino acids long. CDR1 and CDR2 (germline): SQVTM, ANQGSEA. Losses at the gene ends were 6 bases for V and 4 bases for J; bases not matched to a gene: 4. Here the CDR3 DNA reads TGCAGCGTCGGGACAGGGCCTAATCAGCCCCAGCATTTT. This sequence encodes CSVGTGPNQPQHF.

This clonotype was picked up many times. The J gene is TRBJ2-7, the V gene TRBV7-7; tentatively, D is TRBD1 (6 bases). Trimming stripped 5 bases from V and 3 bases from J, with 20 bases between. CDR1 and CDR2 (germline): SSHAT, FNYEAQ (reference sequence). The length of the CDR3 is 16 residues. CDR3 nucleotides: TGTGCCAGCAGCGAACAGACAGGCCGGATCGGCTACGAGCAGTACTTC. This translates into CASSEQTGRIGYEQYF. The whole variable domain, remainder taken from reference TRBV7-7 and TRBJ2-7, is GAGVSQSPRYKVTKRGQDVTLRCDPISSHATLYWYQQALGQGPEFLTYFNYEAQPDKSGLPSDRFSAERPEGSISTLTIQRTEQRDSAMYRCASSEQTGRIGYEQYFGPGTRLTVT.